The rows below give T cell receptor beta chains drawn from one sample of a study of spatial heterogeneity in lung cancer. MiXCR was run by TCRdb on the 5' RACE reads, yielding one entry per CDR3 protein. The sample has 90,000 to 95,000 distinct CDR3 sequences, approximately 12% seen once. This specimen was PBMCs, taken at surgery. These receptor sequences come from a male donor with early-stage non-small cell lung cancer. The CDR3 runs from the conserved cysteine through the conserved F or W. The order of the fields is V gene, clone size, J gene, D gene, CDR3 DNA, CDR3 protein. A D gene is named only where the DNA matches it firmly. Only part of the rows carry a size: once, few, many, or a class if the clone is expanded.

V: TRBV7-9
size: once
J: TRBJ2-4
D: TRBD1
DNA: TGTGCCAGCAGCCCGGGACAGGGGTTTGACATTCAGTACTTC
CDR3: CASSPGQGFDIQYF

V: TRBV6-4
size: few
J: TRBJ1-6
D: .
DNA: TGTGCCAGCAGTGGCGGGATCGGAAATTCACCCCTCCACTTT
CDR3: CASSGGIGNSPLHF

V: TRBV6-8
size: few
J: TRBJ2-7
D: .
DNA: TGTGCCAGCAGTGGAAAGGGACAATCCTACGAGCAGTACTTC
CDR3: CASSGKGQSYEQYF

V: TRBV28
size: .
J: TRBJ1-2
D: .
DNA: TGTGCCAGCAGAAGATGGGGCAGGACGGGAAACTATGGCTACACCTTC
CDR3: CASRRWGRTGNYGYTF

V: TRBV7-6
size: .
J: TRBJ2-7
D: TRBD1
DNA: TGTGCCAGCGCCTCGCGGACAGGGGGGAGTTACGAGCAGTACTTC
CDR3: CASASRTGGSYEQYF

V: TRBV7-2
size: few
J: TRBJ1-5
D: TRBD1
DNA: TGTGCCAGCACTCAAACAGGGGGCGGGAGCAATCAGCCCCAGCATTTT
CDR3: CASTQTGGGSNQPQHF

V: TRBV6-5
size: .
J: TRBJ2-2
D: .
DNA: TGTGCCAGCAGTGGTCAGGGGGGGATCACCGGGGAGCTGTTTTTT
CDR3: CASSGQGGITGELFF

V: TRBV6-2/TRBV6-3
size: .
J: TRBJ1-5
D: .
DNA: TGTGCCACCGTGGCTGGGCGCAATCAGCCCCAGCATTTT
CDR3: CATVAGRNQPQHF

V: TRBV6-6
size: few
J: TRBJ2-7
D: .
DNA: TGTGCCAGCAGTTACGATACTTACGAGCAGTACTTC
CDR3: CASSYDTYEQYF

V: TRBV5-4
size: .
J: TRBJ1-4
D: .
DNA: TGTGCCAGCAGCCCGGGACACTTCCCCCGGGGAAATGAAAAACTGTTTTTT
CDR3: CASSPGHFPRGNEKLFF

V: TRBV7-2
size: .
J: TRBJ2-7
D: .
DNA: TGTGCCAGCAGCTTAATCAGCCTCACCTACGAGCAGTACTTC
CDR3: CASSLISLTYEQYF

V: TRBV7-6
size: few
J: TRBJ2-1
D: .
DNA: TGTGCCAGCAGCCGCCGGGCCAGCGCGGGGGAGCAGTTCTTC
CDR3: CASSRRASAGEQFF

V: TRBV2
size: .
J: TRBJ2-1
D: TRBD2
DNA: TGTGCCAGCAGTTCCAGCGGGGGGGCCAGTGAGCAGTTCTTC
CDR3: CASSSSGGASEQFF

V: TRBV14
size: few
J: TRBJ2-3
D: .
DNA: TGTGCCAGCAGCCCGAGACCTAGCACAGATACGCAGTATTTT
CDR3: CASSPRPSTDTQYF

V: TRBV12-3/TRBV12-4
size: few
J: TRBJ2-7
D: .
DNA: TGTGCCAGCAGCCTCAACCTAGCGCACTCCTACGAGCAGTACTTC
CDR3: CASSLNLAHSYEQYF

V: TRBV29-1
size: many
J: TRBJ2-3
D: .
DNA: TGCAGCGTTGTGGGGATGGGTGATACGCAGTATTTT
CDR3: CSVVGMGDTQYF

V: TRBV5-6
size: few
J: TRBJ1-3
D: .
DNA: TGTGCCAGCAGCTTGTCGGGGAGCCCTGGAAACACCATATATTTT
CDR3: CASSLSGSPGNTIYF

V: TRBV4-2
size: few
J: TRBJ2-2
D: TRBD2
DNA: TGTGCCAGCAGCCAAGTAGCGGGAGGGGAGCTGTTTTTT
CDR3: CASSQVAGGELFF

V: TRBV5-1
size: few
J: TRBJ2-7
D: TRBD2
DNA: TGCGCCAGCAGCGGCCGGGAGGGCCCGGGGGAGCAGTACTTC
CDR3: CASSGREGPGEQYF

V: TRBV9
size: .
J: TRBJ1-2
D: .
DNA: TGTGCCAGCAGCCCTAGTGGTAGGGGGAGTGGCTACACCTTC
CDR3: CASSPSGRGSGYTF

V: TRBV6-6
size: many
J: TRBJ2-7
D: TRBD1
DNA: TGTGCCAGCAGGGACAGGACAGGGGGCCAATACGAGCAGTACTTC
CDR3: CASRDRTGGQYEQYF

V: TRBV29-1
size: .
J: TRBJ2-1
D: TRBD2
DNA: TGCAGCGCACTAACCGGGACTAGCGGTGAGCAGTTCTTC
CDR3: CSALTGTSGEQFF

V: TRBV10-2
size: .
J: TRBJ1-6
D: TRBD1
DNA: TGCGCCAGCAGTTGGACAGGCCAGACGGATTCACCCCTCCACTTT
CDR3: CASSWTGQTDSPLHF

V: TRBV28
size: many
J: TRBJ2-7
D: .
DNA: TGTGCCAGCAGTTTCTGGTCCGAGACAGGTTATCTCGAGCAGTACTTC
CDR3: CASSFWSETGYLEQYF

V: TRBV20-1
size: many
J: TRBJ2-1
D: TRBD1
DNA: TGCAGTGCTAGAACCGGGACAGCCGGCAATGAGCAGTTCTTC
CDR3: CSARTGTAGNEQFF

V: TRBV12-3/TRBV12-4
size: few
J: TRBJ2-5
D: .
DNA: TGTGCCAGCAGTCCCAACTTGAGGGAGACCCAGTACTTC
CDR3: CASSPNLRETQYF

V: TRBV6-5
size: few
J: TRBJ1-2
D: .
DNA: TGTGCCAGTAGGGATCCTTTTTATGGCTACACCTTC
CDR3: CASRDPFYGYTF

V: TRBV3-1
size: few
J: TRBJ1-3
D: .
DNA: TGTGCCAGCAGCCAACAAGATGGAAACACCATATATTTT
CDR3: CASSQQDGNTIYF

V: TRBV7-9
size: many
J: TRBJ1-1
D: .
DNA: TGTGCCAGCAGCTTAAATTTGGGGGCTGAAGCTTTCTTT
CDR3: CASSLNLGAEAFF

V: TRBV10-1
size: .
J: TRBJ2-5
D: .
DNA: TGCGCCAGCAGTGAGTCGACTACAGAAAAAGAGACCCAGTACTTC
CDR3: CASSESTTEKETQYF

V: TRBV24-1
size: few
J: TRBJ1-1
D: .
DNA: TGTGCCACCAGTGACGGAGGTACAGAGACTGAAGCTTTCTTT
CDR3: CATSDGGTETEAFF

V: TRBV7-2
size: .
J: TRBJ1-2
D: .
DNA: TGTGCCAGCAGCTTAGCTACAGGCGGTGGCTACACCTTC
CDR3: CASSLATGGGYTF

V: TRBV5-4
size: .
J: TRBJ2-5
D: TRBD1
DNA: TGTGCCAGCAGCATTTGGACAGGGGAGACCCAGTACTTC
CDR3: CASSIWTGETQYF

V: TRBV5-6
size: few
J: TRBJ1-5
D: .
DNA: TGTGCCAGCAGCTTAGGTGTTGACAATCAGCCCCAGCATTTT
CDR3: CASSLGVDNQPQHF

V: TRBV5-1
size: many
J: TRBJ1-1
D: TRBD1
DNA: TGCGCCAGCAGCGGGACAGGGGAGAACACTGAAGCTTTCTTT
CDR3: CASSGTGENTEAFF

V: TRBV6-1
size: .
J: TRBJ1-3
D: TRBD1
DNA: TGTGCCAGCAGATATCCGGGGACAGGCAGCTCTGGAAACACCATATATTTT
CDR3: CASRYPGTGSSGNTIYF

V: TRBV20-1
size: many
J: TRBJ2-7
D: .
DNA: TGCAGTGCTACGAGTCCGGACAGTTACGAGCAGTACTTC
CDR3: CSATSPDSYEQYF

V: TRBV24-1
size: .
J: TRBJ1-4
D: TRBD1
DNA: TGTGCCACCAGTGACTCCGGGACAGTTTCAACTAATGAAAAACTGTTTTTT
CDR3: CATSDSGTVSTNEKLFF

V: TRBV20-1
size: .
J: TRBJ2-1
D: TRBD1
DNA: TGCAGTGCCCGGGACAGGAACCAGAATGAGCAGTTCTTC
CDR3: CSARDRNQNEQFF

V: TRBV7-9
size: .
J: TRBJ2-7
D: .
DNA: TGTGCCAGCAGCTTGAAGGGGACGACCTCCTACGAGCAGTACTTC
CDR3: CASSLKGTTSYEQYF

V: TRBV27
size: few
J: TRBJ2-5
D: .
DNA: TGTGCCAGCAGTTTAGAGTGGGGTCAAGAGACCCAGTACTTC
CDR3: CASSLEWGQETQYF

V: TRBV9
size: few
J: TRBJ2-7
D: .
DNA: TGTGCCAGCAGCGTAGGGGACGTTTTTACGGACGAGCAGTACTTC
CDR3: CASSVGDVFTDEQYF

V: TRBV6-6
size: .
J: TRBJ1-2
D: TRBD1
DNA: TGTGCCAGCAGTTACCTTCTTGGGACAGGGATCTATGGCTACACCTTC
CDR3: CASSYLLGTGIYGYTF

V: TRBV2
size: .
J: TRBJ1-3
D: .
DNA: TGTGCCAGCACCCGGGGCCTATTCTCTGGAAACACCATATATTTT
CDR3: CASTRGLFSGNTIYF

V: TRBV28
size: many
J: TRBJ2-7
D: .
DNA: TGTGCCAGCAGTTTCTCCTCGGGAGTTCTCGAGCAGTACTTC
CDR3: CASSFSSGVLEQYF

V: TRBV29-1
size: many
J: TRBJ1-4
D: .
DNA: TGCAGCGTTGGGGCCAGTCTTTCAACTAATGAAAAACTGTTTTTT
CDR3: CSVGASLSTNEKLFF

V: TRBV6-2/TRBV6-3
size: .
J: TRBJ2-2
D: .
DNA: TGTGCCAGCAGTTTTCAGTCCACTAGTAGCACCGGGGAGCTGTTTTTT
CDR3: CASSFQSTSSTGELFF

V: TRBV9
size: many
J: TRBJ2-5
D: TRBD1
DNA: TGTGCCAGCAGCCCTTCGACAGGGGGAGATGAAGAGACCCAGTACTTC
CDR3: CASSPSTGGDEETQYF

V: TRBV29-1
size: many
J: TRBJ2-1
D: .
DNA: TGCAGCGTTGAGCAGGGGGGTTACAATGAGCAGTTCTTC
CDR3: CSVEQGGYNEQFF

V: TRBV18
size: few
J: TRBJ1-6
D: .
DNA: TGTGCCAGCTCACAAAACAGGAATTCACCCCTCCACTTT
CDR3: CASSQNRNSPLHF

V: TRBV5-1
size: few
J: TRBJ2-5
D: TRBD2
DNA: TGCGCCAGCAGCTCAATGACTAGCGGGAGAGGAGAGACCCAGTACTTC
CDR3: CASSSMTSGRGETQYF

V: TRBV5-1
size: .
J: TRBJ2-1
D: TRBD2
DNA: TGCGCCAGCAGCTTAGCGGGACCTTTCGTCAATGAGCAGTTCTTC
CDR3: CASSLAGPFVNEQFF

V: TRBV5-1
size: .
J: TRBJ2-7
D: TRBD2
DNA: TGCGCCAGCAGCTCGGAGAGGGGAGGGGATGAGCAGTACTTC
CDR3: CASSSERGGDEQYF

V: TRBV7-3
size: few
J: TRBJ1-1
D: .
DNA: TGTGCCAGCAGCTTAAGGGCAGTGAACACTGAAGCTTTCTTT
CDR3: CASSLRAVNTEAFF

V: TRBV10-3
size: few
J: TRBJ2-3
D: .
DNA: TGTGCCATCAGTGAGTCGGGAGGGGGCCGCACAGATACGCAGTATTTT
CDR3: CAISESGGGRTDTQYF